This T cell receptor beta chain appears in the sequencing data of a study of blood T cell repertoires in COVID-19. The study recruited people aged 18 to 89 years across 20 to 30 US areas. Donors in Cohort 3 counted as recovered after two negative PCRs, clearance, or symptom resolution. Authors' data handling: The authors estimated nucleated cell counts from reference gene primer amplification. Assay used: immunoSEQ multiplex PCR; TCRdb lists only in-frame clones, some missing. V and J calls and clone size are given by that table; D and trimming were obtained from the DNA. Of around 430,000 clones in the sample, around nine tenths are singletons; the top ten hold about 10%. The CDR3 has 12 amino acids. V was shortened by 5 bases and J by 12 bases, with 16 bases between the two germline ends.

The source is a woman aged 45-65 years who had recovered from COVID-19. This chain joins TRBV12-3 or TRBV12-4 and TRBJ1-1; TRBD1 is a possible D gene (6 bases). The sequenced sample was PBMCs or T cells enriched from blood (not recorded which). CDR3 residues: CASSLHPGETFF. The CDR3 bases are TGTGCCAGCAGTCTTCACCCAGGGGAAACTTTCTTT.